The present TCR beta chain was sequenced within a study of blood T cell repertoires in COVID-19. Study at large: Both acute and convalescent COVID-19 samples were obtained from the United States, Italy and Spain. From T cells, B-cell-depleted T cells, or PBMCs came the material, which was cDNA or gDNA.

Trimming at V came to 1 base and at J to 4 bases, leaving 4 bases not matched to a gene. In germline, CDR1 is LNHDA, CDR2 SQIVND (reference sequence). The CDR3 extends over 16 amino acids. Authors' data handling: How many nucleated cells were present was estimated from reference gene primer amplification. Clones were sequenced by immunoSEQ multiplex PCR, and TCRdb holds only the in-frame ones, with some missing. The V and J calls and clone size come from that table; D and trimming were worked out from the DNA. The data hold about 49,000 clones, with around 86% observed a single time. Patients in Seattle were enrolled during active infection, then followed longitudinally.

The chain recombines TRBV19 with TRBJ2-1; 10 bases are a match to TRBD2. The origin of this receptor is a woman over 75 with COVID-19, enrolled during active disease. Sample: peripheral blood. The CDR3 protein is CASSIAWTSGYNEQFF. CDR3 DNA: TGTGCCAGTAGTATAGCCTGGACTAGCGGATACAATGAGCAGTTCTTC.